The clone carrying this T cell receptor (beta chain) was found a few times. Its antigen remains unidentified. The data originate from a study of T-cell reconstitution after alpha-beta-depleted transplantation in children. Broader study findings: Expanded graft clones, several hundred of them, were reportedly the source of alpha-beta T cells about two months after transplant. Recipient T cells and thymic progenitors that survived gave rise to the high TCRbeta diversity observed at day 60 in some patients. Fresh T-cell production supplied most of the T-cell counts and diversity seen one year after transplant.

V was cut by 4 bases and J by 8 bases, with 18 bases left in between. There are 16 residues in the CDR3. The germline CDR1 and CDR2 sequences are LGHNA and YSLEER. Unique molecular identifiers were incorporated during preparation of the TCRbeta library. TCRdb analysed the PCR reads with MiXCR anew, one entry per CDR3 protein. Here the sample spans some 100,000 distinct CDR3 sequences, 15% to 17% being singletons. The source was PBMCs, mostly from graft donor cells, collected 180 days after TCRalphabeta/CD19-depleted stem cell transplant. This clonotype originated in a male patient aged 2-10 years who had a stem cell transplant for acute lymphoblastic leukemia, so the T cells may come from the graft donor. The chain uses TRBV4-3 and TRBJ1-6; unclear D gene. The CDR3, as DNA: TGCGCCAGCAGCCGCGTCGCCGCTCTCGGGGATTCACCCCTCCACTTT. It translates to CASSRVAALGDSPLHF.